The 32 T cell receptor beta chains presented below share a single source sample, sequenced in a study of CD8+ T cells in alopecia areata. cDNA prepared by RNA extraction and subsequent reverse transcription served as the template for sequencing. The assay was immunoSEQ multiplex PCR, and TCRdb's table has in-frame clones only and misses some. The repertoire includes some 200,000 clones, about 60% of them detected once, and around 3.2% sits in the top ten. Treatment denoted: oral pan-JAK inhibitor, 5-10 mg twice daily. The sequencing here drew on CD4+ T cells sorted from blood, taken at week 4, from a patient treated with tofacitinib. The receptors here all came from a human donor with alopecia areata.

The chain is built from TRBV5-1 and TRBJ1-1, with D unresolved. V lost 4 bases and J 11 bases, leaving 21 bases between the germline ends. The CDR3 runs 14 residues. Germline V gene data show CDR1 as SGHRS and CDR2 as YFSETQ. This CDR3 reads CASSLTPFTSSAFF. The CDR3 nucleotides read TGCGCCAGCAGCCTAACGCCCTTTACCTCATCGGCTTTCTTT.

V usage is TRBV29-1 and J usage is TRBJ2-2; 7 nucleotides align to TRBD1. Germline CDR1 and CDR2: SQVTM and ANQGSEA. This CDR3 is 14 amino acids long. With 6 bases clipped from V and 0 bases from J, the junction kept 4 bases outside the gene matches. The CDR3 DNA reads TGCAGCGTCCCGGGACAGACGAACACCGGGGAGCTGTTTTTT. Translated: CSVPGQTNTGELFF.

The chain joins TRBV5-1 to TRBJ2-3; 8 bases agree with TRBD2. J lost 4 bases, V lost 4 bases, and 11 bases had no gene match. The germline gives CDR1 SGHRS, CDR2 YFSETQ. The CDR3 is 16 amino acids. The CDR3 bases are TGCGCCAGCAGCCACCCGACCCGGGGGGGATCAGATACGCAGTATTTT. Translating it yields CASSHPTRGGSDTQYF.

The J gene is TRBJ1-1, the V gene TRBV29-1, with no clear D. The CDR3 runs to 14 residues. V shed 4 bases and J shed 3 bases, with 15 bases lying between them. The germline gives CDR1 SQVTM, CDR2 ANQGSEA. CDR3 protein: CSVGLVRMDTEAFF. CDR3 DNA sequence: TGCAGCGTTGGTCTGGTCAGGATGGACACTGAAGCTTTCTTT.

The V call is TRBV30, the J call TRBJ1-1, with D unresolved. CDR1 GTSNPN and CDR2 SVGIG come from the germline V gene (reference sequence). This CDR3 has 12 residues. V shed 0 bases and J shed 6 bases, with 8 bases lying between them. For the CDR3, the DNA is TGTGCCTGGAGTGTAGATGGGGCTGAAGCTTTCTTT. Translation gives CAWSVDGAEAFF.

The V call is TRBV5-4, the J call TRBJ2-7, with D tentatively TRBD1 or TRBD2 (5 bases each). Germline V gene lookup returns CDR1 SGHNT and CDR2 YYREEE (reference sequence). CDR3 size: 15 residues. V dropped 4 bases and J dropped 1 base, with 15 bases sitting between them. The CDR3 nucleotides read TGTGCCAGCAGCGTTAACGGGGACCAATCCTACGAGCAGTACTTC. It codes for CASSVNGDQSYEQYF.

The count of this clone is one. This chain links TRBV30 with TRBJ1-5, with 8 bases that match TRBD1. CDR3 length: 15 residues. Germline V CDR1 and CDR2: GTSNPN, SVGIG (reference sequence). Trimming took 4 bases from V and 0 from J; bases not matched to a gene: 5. The CDR3 is CAWTGQGYSNQPQHF. The CDR3 coding sequence is TGTGCCTGGACCGGACAGGGCTATAGCAATCAGCCCCAGCATTTT.

The rearrangement joins TRBV29-1 to TRBJ1-1; 7 nucleotides agree with TRBD1. The germline V gene encodes CDR1 SQVTM and CDR2 ANQGSEA. The CDR3 extends over 12 amino acids. J was trimmed by 3 bases and V by 6 bases; bases with no gene match: 4. The CDR3 DNA is TGCAGCGTAGGGGGCACCTACACTGAAGCTTTCTTT. Translation gives CSVGGTYTEAFF.

This clone was found once. Other DNA sequences of this sample code for an identical CDR3. The chain couples TRBV29-1 to TRBJ2-5; D may correspond to TRBD1 or TRBD2 (5 bases each). This CDR3 spans 10 amino acids. The germline gives CDR1 SQVTM, CDR2 ANQGSEA. V dropped 7 bases and J dropped 3 bases, with 6 bases sitting between them. In DNA, the CDR3 is TGCAGCGGAGGGGAAGAGACCCAGTACTTC. Protein: CSGGEETQYF.

CDR3 region: CSGKDSKDYEQYF. The CDR3 bases are TGCAGCGGTAAGGACTCGAAAGACTACGAGCAGTACTTC. V is TRBV29-1 and J is TRBJ2-7, with a possible D match to TRBD2 (5 bases). V was clipped by 7 bases and J by 3 bases, with 16 bases between them. This CDR3 is built from 13 residues. The germline CDR1 and CDR2 sequences are SQVTM and ANQGSEA.

The rearrangement joins TRBV29-1 to TRBJ1-1; no clear D. The CDR3 is made up of 13 amino acids. CDR1 is SQVTM and CDR2 is ANQGSEA in the germline V gene. V was pared by 2 bases and J by 0 bases, with 7 bases between. CDR3 sequence reads: CSVERKLNTEAFF. The DNA of the CDR3 is TGCAGCGTTGAACGTAAACTGAACACTGAAGCTTTCTTT.

This sequence joins TRBV28 and TRBJ2-7, with 11 bases aligning to TRBD1. The CDR3 covers 15 residues. Trimming cost V 6 bases and J 5 bases; bases outside gene matches: 9. CDR1 and CDR2 from the germline V gene are MDHEN and SYDVKM. The CDR3 bases are TGTGCCAGCAGCCCTGGACAGGGGGCGCGAAACGAGCAGTACTTC. This gives the protein CASSPGQGARNEQYF. Variable domain in full (rest from reference TRBV28 and TRBJ2-7): DVKVTQSSRYLVKRTGEKVFLECVQDMDHENMFWYRQDPGLGLRLIYFSYDVKMKEKGDIPEGYSVSREKKERFSLILESASTNQTSMYLCASSPGQGARNEQYFGPGTRLTVT.

Details on this clone: The sample carries other DNA sequences with the same CDR3. The gene calls are TRBV5-1 and TRBJ2-2; D is perhaps TRBD1 or TRBD2 (5 bases each). The CDR3 is 15 residues long. The V end was cut by 3 bases, the J end by 0 bases, with 9 bases between. The germline V gene encodes CDR1 SGHRS and CDR2 YFSETQ. The CDR3 loop reads CASSSGRTNTGELFF. CDR3 bases: TGCGCCAGCAGCTCGGGACGGACGAACACCGGGGAGCTGTTTTTT.

This clone appeared once. This sequence joins TRBV5-1 and TRBJ1-5, with 8 bases matching TRBD1. The length of the CDR3 is 15 residues. The V gene's germline CDR1 is SGHRS and CDR2 YFSETQ. V shed 4 bases and J 3 bases; nucleotides not matched to a gene: 6. DNA of the CDR3: TGCGCCAGCAGCCCTGGACAGGGTTCCAATCAGCCCCAGCATTTT. Protein: CASSPGQGSNQPQHF.

V gene TRBV29-1 combines with J gene TRBJ2-5; D tentatively reads TRBD1 or TRBD2 (6 bases each). Germline-derived CDR1 and CDR2 are SQVTM and ANQGSEA. Between the trimmed V and J ends, which lost 7 bases and 9 bases, there was a span of 18 bases. CDR3 length: 12 residues. CDR3 sequence reads: CSARTVGGAQYF. The DNA for the CDR3 is TGCAGCGCGCGGACAGTAGGAGGGGCCCAGTACTTC.

This clone was counted once. The V gene is TRBV15, the J gene TRBJ2-7, with 8 bases aligning to TRBD1. V gave up 0 bases and J gave up 2 bases; unmatched junction bases: 6. CDR3 length: 16 amino acids. CDR1 is LNHNV, CDR2 YYDKDF, per germline (reference sequence). The CDR3 bases are TGTGCCACCAGCAGAGATCGGGACAGGCTTGCCTACGAGCAGTACTTC. This codes for CATSRDRDRLAYEQYF.

The chain has TRBV12-5 and TRBJ1-2; a possible D gene is TRBD1 (6 bases). Trimming removed 7 bases from V and 7 bases from J, with 16 bases in between. The CDR3 loop spans 13 amino acids. The V gene's germline CDR1 is LGHNT and CDR2 FRNRAP. DNA for the CDR3: TGTGCTAGTGCTCGGGGGGCGAGTGGTGGCTACACCTTC. It encodes CASARGASGGYTF.

The gene calls are TRBV28 and TRBJ2-7; 8 bases line up with TRBD1. The CDR3 has 15 amino acids. V lost 5 bases, J lost 2 bases, and 8 bases stayed unmatched. The V gene's germline CDR1 is MDHEN and CDR2 SYDVKM. CDR3 nucleotide sequence: TGTGCCAGCAGTCTCAGGGGGCGGAGACCCTACGAGCAGTACTTC. It yields the protein CASSLRGRRPYEQYF.

The chain links TRBV5-6 to TRBJ2-1, with 7 bases aligning to TRBD1. The CDR3 is 14 amino acids. The germline CDR1 and CDR2 sequences are SGHDT and YYEEEE. J lost 4 bases, V lost 4 bases, and 5 bases had no gene match. CDR3 bases: TGTGCCAGCAGCCCAGTGGGACAGTACAATGAGCAGTTCTTC. Its translation is CASSPVGQYNEQFF.

CDR3 amino acids: CASSPLADTDTQYF. The CDR3 coding sequence is TGTGCCAGCAGCCCACTAGCGGACACAGATACGCAGTATTTT. The gene calls are TRBV7-8 and TRBJ2-3, with 8 bases that match TRBD2. The germline gives CDR1 SGHVS, CDR2 FQNEAQ. The CDR3 runs to 14 residues. Unmatched junction bases numbered 3, after V lost 5 bases and J lost 2 bases.

Points on this clone: It is likely a read error, because the conserved phenylalanine at the end of the CDR3 is missing. The chain has TRBV30 and TRBJ1-6; no clear D. Germline V gene lookup returns CDR1 GTSNPN and CDR2 SVGIG (reference sequence). V was pared by 8 bases and J by 7 bases, with 18 bases between. The CDR3 contains 14 residues. The CDR3 protein is CAARQGSSNSPLHL. The CDR3, as DNA: TGTGCCGCGCGGCAAGGCAGCTCAAATTCACCCCTCCACCTT.

In this sample, this clone turned up a few times. This rearrangement joins TRBV29-1 to TRBJ2-3, with TRBD2 identical over 16 bases. The CDR3 runs 18 residues. Germline V gene lookup returns CDR1 SQVTM and CDR2 ANQGSEA. V was clipped by 6 bases and J by 0 bases; unmatched bases: 9. CDR3 in DNA: TGCAGCGTCTCTGGGACTAGCGGGGGGGAGCCTAGCACAGATACGCAGTATTTT. This codes for CSVSGTSGGEPSTDTQYF.

There are a few counts of this clone. The chain employs TRBV11-2 and TRBJ2-1; D possibly corresponds to TRBD2 (5 bases). The V end was cut by 6 bases, the J end by 11 bases, with 11 bases between. The CDR3 totals 11 residues. Germline CDR1 SGHAT, CDR2 FQNNGV. CDR3 residues: CASRQTRQQFF. CDR3 in DNA: TGTGCCAGCAGACAAACTAGACAGCAGTTCTTC.

The V gene is TRBV5-1, the J gene TRBJ1-3; D remains ambiguous. In germline, CDR1 is SGHRS, CDR2 YFSETQ. Trimming left V 3 bases short and J 0 bases short, with 13 bases between. The CDR3 extends over 16 amino acids. CDR3 coding DNA: TGCGCCAGCAGCTCGGGCGGATCTAACTCTGGAAACACCATATATTTT. It codes for CASSSGGSNSGNTIYF.

This chain links TRBV19 with TRBJ2-2, with D maybe TRBD2 (6 bases). The CDR3 sequence is 14 residues long. Per germline, CDR1 LNHDA and CDR2 SQIVND (reference sequence). Trimming took 7 bases from V and 7 from J, leaving 16 bases between them. The CDR3 here is CASTLKWGVGELFF. The CDR3 DNA reads as TGTGCCAGTACCCTCAAATGGGGGGTCGGGGAGCTGTTTTTT.

This chain connects TRBV15 to TRBJ1-2, with D hard to call. V lost 2 bases and J lost 8, with 12 bases in between. This CDR3 is built from 13 residues. CDR1 and CDR2 from the germline V gene are LNHNV and YYDKDF (reference sequence). Written as DNA, the CDR3 is TGTGCCACCAGCAGACTCACACTGCGAGGCTACACCTTC. Amino acid sequence: CATSRLTLRGYTF.

This clone was observed a handful of times. This chain connects TRBV11-2 to TRBJ2-1, with D possibly being TRBD1 (5 bases). CDR3 length: 13 residues. Trimming left V 6 bases short and J 9 bases short, with 15 bases between. Germline V gene sequence: CDR1 SGHAT, CDR2 FQNNGV. The CDR3 sequence is CASRPTEMSEQFF. The DNA of the CDR3 is TGTGCCAGCAGGCCGACAGAGATGAGTGAGCAGTTCTTC.

This chain connects TRBV14 to TRBJ2-5, with D unresolved. Germline CDR1 reads SGHDN; CDR2 reads FVKESK. This CDR3 has 13 residues. Trimming took off 6 bases at V and 1 base at J, with 9 bases between the two ends. CDR3: CASSLGLQETQYF. In DNA, the CDR3 is TGTGCCAGCAGTCTCGGTCTCCAAGAGACCCAGTACTTC.

There are a few counts of this clone. This chain uses TRBV7-8 with TRBJ2-7; 9 nucleotides agree with TRBD1. The CDR3 extends over 13 amino acids. CDR1 is SGHVS, CDR2 FQNEAQ, per germline. The junction had 8 bases not matched to a gene; V was cut back by 5 bases and J by 9 bases. The CDR3 region has the DNA TGTGCCAGCAGCCCCGGGACAGGGCACGTGCAGTACTTC. Residues: CASSPGTGHVQYF.

The chain employs TRBV2 and TRBJ2-3, with a possible D match to TRBD2 (5 bases). Germline V CDR1 and CDR2: SNHLY, FYNNEI. V was pared by 5 bases and J by 0 bases, with 12 bases between. CDR3 length: 15 amino acids. The CDR3 spells CASSRAGLSTDTQYF. As DNA, the CDR3 is TGTGCCAGCAGTCGGGCGGGTCTTAGCACAGATACGCAGTATTTT. Full variable domain (remainder filled in from reference TRBV2 and TRBJ2-3): EPEVTQTPSHQVTQMGQEVILRCVPISNHLYFYWYRQILGQKVEFLVSFYNNEISEKSEIFDDQFSVERPDGSNFTLKIRSTKLEDSAMYFCASSRAGLSTDTQYFGPGTRLTVL.

In this sample, this clone turned up once. The chain has TRBV7-7 and TRBJ2-1; no clear D gene. The length of the CDR3 is 13 residues. Germline V gives CDR1 SSHAT, CDR2 FNYEAQ (reference sequence). The CDR3 here is CASSTVLFNEQFF. CDR3 DNA sequence: TGTGCTAGCTCAACAGTGTTGTTCAATGAGCAGTTCTTC.

This clone was seen just once. This sequence joins TRBV15 and TRBJ2-7; either TRBD1 or TRBD2 may fit D (5 bases each). CDR3 length: 16 amino acids. V lost 5 bases to trimming and J lost 7 bases, with 24 bases between them. Germline-derived CDR1 and CDR2 are LNHNV and YYDKDF (reference sequence). Here the CDR3 reads CATSGRRPGAQDEQYF. CDR3 nucleotide sequence: TGTGCCACCAGCGGACGCCGACCCGGGGCTCAGGATGAGCAGTACTTC.